This T cell receptor beta chain derives from a study of CD4 T cells in relation to SARS-CoV-2 and coronaviruses. Overall study context: PBMCs were cultured with antigen for roughly 9 days before TCR beta sequencing.

Concerning this clone: What it recognizes is unknown. The junction does not match germline at one end; this may be a read error.

Sequencing used immunoSEQ multiplex PCR; TCRdb keeps in-frame clones, though not all of them. The sample lists more than 25,000 clones, 75% to 80% seen once, with 20% to 25% in the top ten. The unexposed donors gave CD4+ T cells in about 2010-2019, prior to COVID-19. Isolation of CD4+ T cells took place after 10 days in culture. The CDR3 extends over 15 amino acids. CDR1 is SGHRS and CDR2 is YFSETQ in the germline V gene. The receptor was isolated from a human donor in good health. The genes are TRBV5-1 and TRBJ1-5; 9 bases fit TRBD1. The material sequenced was CD4+ T cells from PBMCs, cultured in vitro. The CDR3 region is CASSSLGTGNRPQHF. In DNA form, the CDR3 reads TGCGCCAGCAGCTCCTTGGGGACAGGGAATCGGCCCCAGCATTTT.